This TCR beta chain came from a study of neurological immune-mediated disorders. Indicated time point: longitudinal time-point 1 (baseline). Germline V gene data show CDR1 as SEHNR and CDR2 as FQNEAQ (reference sequence). The junction had 8 bases not matched to a gene; V was cut back by 5 bases and J by 4 bases. CDR3 length: 15 residues. MiXCR was run by TCRdb on the 5' RACE reads, yielding one entry per CDR3 protein. This sample carries more than 70,000 distinct CDR3 sequences, 10% of them seen once, and the ten largest clones take approximately 10%. The gene calls are TRBV7-9 and TRBJ2-7; 10 bases are shared with TRBD1. Material for sequencing was PBMCs. This TCR was recovered from a man under 40 in good health. The CDR3: CASSPGTGAWYEQYF. The CDR3 nucleotides are TGTGCCAGCAGCCCCGGGACAGGGGCTTGGTACGAGCAGTACTTC.